A selection of T cell receptor beta chains follows, all from one sample in a study of PD-1 blockade in mismatch repair-deficient tumors. Here immunoSEQ multiplex PCR was the method, and the copy in TCRdb shows in-frame clones only, minus some. The sample includes around 130,000 clones, roughly 86% of them seen just once. This sample comprised peripheral blood, obtained just over 70 weeks after starting pembrolizumab. These receptors came from an adult with mismatch repair-deficient cancer. The CDR3 runs from the conserved cysteine through the conserved F or W. Fields, in order: D gene, V gene, J gene, clone size, CDR3 protein, CDR3 DNA. The D gene is left open where the match is weak. The size of a clone is reported for some rows only, either as once, few or many, or as a class for expanded clones.

TRBD1	TRBV11-2	TRBJ2-6	.	CASSSTGAGANVLTF	TGTGCCAGCAGCTCAACAGGGGCTGGGGCCAACGTCCTGACTTTC
.	TRBV27	TRBJ1-5	.	CASSPGRGQPQHF	TGTGCCAGCAGTCCGGGGAGGGGTCAGCCCCAGCATTTT
.	TRBV7-9	TRBJ2-7	.	CASGGDSYEQYF	TGTGCCTCCGGAGGGGACTCCTACGAGCAGTACTTC
TRBD1	TRBV7-9	TRBJ1-2	once	CASSSQGGLNYGYTF	TGTGCCAGCAGTTCCCAGGGGGGGCTTAACTATGGCTACACCTTC
TRBD1	TRBV11-2	TRBJ2-2	.	CASSGTGANTGELFF	TGTGCCAGCAGCGGGACAGGGGCGAACACCGGGGAGCTGTTTTTT
.	TRBV5-4	TRBJ1-4	.	CASSLWEGTNEKLFF	TGTGCCAGCAGCTTGTGGGAAGGGACTAATGAAAAACTGTTTTTT
.	TRBV9	TRBJ2-1	.	CASSVVQFSTYNEQFF	TGTGCCAGCAGCGTAGTTCAGTTTTCAACTTACAATGAGCAGTTCTTC
.	TRBV6-1	TRBJ1-5	.	CASTEGPHQPQHF	TGTGCCAGCACGGAGGGCCCCCATCAGCCCCAGCATTTT
TRBD1	TRBV7-7	TRBJ1-2	.	CASSLQGANYGYTF	TGTGCTAGCAGCTTACAGGGGGCTAACTATGGCTACACCTTC
.	TRBV2	TRBJ2-2	.	CASSEDTGTRNTGELFF	TGTGCCAGCAGTGAGGACACCGGGACCCGGAACACCGGGGAGCTGTTTTTT
.	TRBV6-1	TRBJ1-3	.	CASSEVPGAISGNTIYF	TGTGCCAGCAGTGAAGTGCCGGGCGCCATCTCTGGAAACACCATATATTTT
.	TRBV2	TRBJ2-3	.	CASTLDRFDTQYF	TGTGCCAGCACGCTAGACAGGTTCGATACGCAGTATTTT
.	TRBV6-6	TRBJ1-4	.	CASSIALGGEKLFF	TGTGCCAGCAGTATAGCCCTTGGTGGGGAAAAACTGTTTTTT
.	TRBV6-6	TRBJ1-5	.	CASSPGGEPQHF	TGTGCCAGCAGCCCGGGAGGCGAGCCCCAGCATTTT